This T cell receptor (beta chain) was documented in a study of cytomegalovirus exposure and HLA in healthy donors. This PCR relied on a set of 60 Vbeta primers and 13 Jbeta primers. Profiling relied on immunoSEQ multiplex PCR, and the TCRdb table lists in-frame clones only, not all of them. The table has 180,000 or so clones, roughly 75% seen once. V shed 0 bases, J shed 6 bases, and the junction held 7 bases outside the gene matches. The CDR3 has 16 residues. CDR1 is SGHDT, CDR2 YYEEEE, per germline. The TCR comes from a woman aged 25 to 39 in good health and CMV-seronegative. The specimen was PBMCs. The chain has TRBV5-6 and TRBJ2-7; 12 bases line up with TRBD2. The CDR3 coding sequence is TGTGCCAGCAGCTTGGTCCTAGCGGGGGGGCTTGGCGAGCAGTACTTC. Its translation is CASSLVLAGGLGEQYF.